Each of the 32 T cell receptor beta chains below was sequenced from the same sample in a study of metastatic and nonmetastatic thyroid tumors. No patient had received any treatment before thyroid surgery. TCRdb reanalyzed the PCR reads via MiXCR. The sample has about 45,000 clones, roughly 3.9% seen once; the top ten hold about 9.8%. Input material: blood. These receptors originate from a female donor with papillary thyroid cancer or a benign thyroid nodule (not recorded which). Some clones in this sample may be carry-over from other donors' samples.

This clone was recorded many times. Its ends do not fully match the called genes, so a read error is possible. The rearrangement joins TRBV20-1 to TRBJ2-1; no clear D. This CDR3 has 16 amino acids. Germline lookup yields CDR1 DFQATT and CDR2 SNEGSKA (reference sequence). This CDR3 reads CSARDFRTPRYTEQFF. As DNA, the CDR3 is TGCAGTGCTAGAGATTTTCGAACACCTCGTTACACTGAGCAGTTCTTC.

In this sample, this clone turned up a few times. This chain connects TRBV10-3 to TRBJ2-7; no definite D call. V lost 3 bases to trimming and J lost 4 bases, with 13 bases between them. The CDR3 runs 14 residues. Germline-derived CDR1 and CDR2 are ENHRY and SYGVKD. The CDR3 sequence: CAISERGLLYEQYF. CDR3 nucleotides: TGTGCCATCAGTGAAAGAGGCCTATTGTACGAGCAGTACTTC.

The sample holds many counts of this clone. The J gene is TRBJ1-2, the V gene TRBV3-1; TRBD1 aligns across 9 bases. The CDR3 covers 14 residues. Germline CDR1 reads LGHDT; CDR2 reads YNNKEL (reference sequence). V shed 7 bases, J shed 7 bases, and the junction held 10 bases outside the gene matches. CDR3 sequence: CASNLGQGLGGYTF. CDR3 nucleotides: TGTGCCAGCAACCTGGGACAGGGTTTGGGTGGCTACACCTTC.

This clone was seen ten or more times. CDR3 coding DNA: TGTGCCAGTAGTATCGGGACAGCCACTGAAGCTTTCTTT. The encoded protein is CASSIGTATEAFF. This chain uses TRBV19 with TRBJ1-1, with 7 bases that match TRBD1. The germline V gene has CDR1 LNHDA and CDR2 SQIVND (reference sequence). V was pared by 3 bases and J by 4 bases, with 2 bases of the junction left unmatched. The CDR3 length is 13 residues.

This clone was detected many times. This rearrangement joins TRBV2 to TRBJ1-4, with D perhaps matching TRBD1 (5 bases). This CDR3 has 14 residues. Trimming removed 6 bases at V and 8 bases at J, with 16 bases between. The germline V gene has CDR1 SNHLY and CDR2 FYNNEI. The CDR3 reads CASRARQTFEKLFF. CDR3 bases: TGTGCCAGCAGAGCACGACAGACGTTCGAAAAACTGTTTTTT. The full variable domain, completed using reference TRBV2 and TRBJ1-4, is EPEVTQTPSHQVTQMGQEVILRCVPISNHLYFYWYRQILGQKVEFLVSFYNNEISEKSEIFDDQFSVERPDGSNFTLKIRSTKLEDSAMYFCASRARQTFEKLFFGSGTQLSVL.

This clone was detected ten times or more. This chain uses TRBV5-1 with TRBJ2-1, with D perhaps being TRBD1 or TRBD2 (6 bases each). There are 15 residues in the CDR3. CDR1 and CDR2 from the germline V gene are SGHRS and YFSETQ. V was pared by 4 bases and J by 8 bases, with 19 bases between. The CDR3 DNA is TGCGCCAGCAGCGACCTTGGGGGGCCGGGGGATGAGCAGTTCTTC. Translation: CASSDLGGPGDEQFF.

Worth noting for this clone: A read error is possible here, since a much larger clone lies one base away. This chain uses TRBV12-3 or TRBV12-4 with TRBJ2-5, with a possible D match to TRBD1 (6 bases). The CDR3 sequence is 14 residues long. CDR3 sequence (DNA): TGTGCCAGCACTTCCGGGACATGGTTGGAGACCCGGTACTTC. Amino acids: CASTSGTWLETRYF.

V is TRBV24-1 and J is TRBJ1-4, with D maybe TRBD1 (6 bases). Per the germline V gene, CDR1 is KGHDR and CDR2 is SFDVKD. Trimming took off 2 bases at V and 5 bases at J, with 11 bases between the two ends. This CDR3 has 15 amino acids. CDR3 DNA sequence: TGTGCCACCAGTGATTCGGGGACACGCAATGAAAAACTGTTTTTT. It encodes CATSDSGTRNEKLFF.

This clone was observed many times. A much larger clone sits a single nucleotide away, making a read error possible. This sample also contains other DNA sequences that code for the same CDR3. The V and J genes are TRBV20-1 and TRBJ1-3, with TRBD1 as a possible D gene (5 bases). This CDR3 region has 13 residues. Trimming removed 5 bases at V and 0 bases at J, with 8 bases between. Per germline, CDR1 DFQATT and CDR2 SNEGSKA (reference sequence). CDR3 protein: CSALRGSGNTIYF. The CDR3 DNA is TGCAGTGCTTTGAGGGGCTCTGGAAACACCATATATTTT.

The genes are TRBV19 and TRBJ1-5; 7 nucleotides agree with TRBD1. The CDR3 length is 15 residues. Germline V gene data show CDR1 as LNHDA and CDR2 as SQIVND (reference sequence). V trimming: 7 bases; J trimming: 6 bases; junction bases outside the gene matches: 12. The DNA of the CDR3 is TGTGCCAGTACCCTGACAGGGTTTGGGAGTCAGCCCCAGCATTTT. The encoded protein is CASTLTGFGSQPQHF.

This clone was seen a handful of times. J is TRBJ2-5 and V is TRBV7-9, with D maybe TRBD2 (5 bases). Looked up from germline, CDR1 is SEHNR and CDR2 is FQNEAQ (reference sequence). The CDR3 runs 15 residues. V lost 2 bases and J 5 bases, leaving 15 bases between the germline ends. The CDR3 reads CASSLIRGGGETQYF. The CDR3 coding sequence is TGTGCCAGCAGCTTAATTCGCGGTGGCGGGGAGACCCAGTACTTC.

Relative to its sample, this clone is medium-sized (0.01 to 0.1%). V usage is TRBV6-1 and J usage is TRBJ1-5; D unresolved. Germline V gene lookup returns CDR1 MNHNS and CDR2 SASEGT. CDR3 length: 15 residues. Between the trimmed V and J ends, which lost 5 bases and 0 bases, there was a span of 11 bases. CDR3 sequence: CASSYGGVSNQPQHF. The CDR3 nucleotides are TGTGCCAGCAGTTACGGCGGGGTTAGCAATCAGCCCCAGCATTTT.

Concerning this clone: Compared with germline, one end of the junction differs, possibly owing to a read error. The same CDR3 arises from other DNA sequences in this sample as well. The chain uses TRBV20-1 and TRBJ2-3; 7 nucleotides agree with TRBD2. There are 16 residues in the CDR3. CDR1 is DFQATT and CDR2 is SNEGSKA in the germline V gene (reference sequence). The CDR3 sequence is CSARVGASGDTDTQDF. CDR3 coding DNA: TGCAGTGCCAGAGTAGGGGCTAGCGGAGACACAGATACGCAGGATTTT.

This clone was picked up many times. The chain recombines TRBV11-3 with TRBJ2-2, with 7 bases that match TRBD1. V lost 5 bases to trimming and J lost 3 bases; unmatched junction nucleotides: 9. The CDR3 is made up of 16 amino acids. Germline-derived CDR1 and CDR2 are SGHNT and YENEEA. The CDR3 reads CASSLGGGLYTGELFF. In DNA form, the CDR3 reads TGTGCCAGCAGCCTAGGGGGCGGGTTGTACACCGGGGAGCTGTTTTTT.

This clone has only a few counts. CDR3 loop: CARAGGDSYEQYF. The CDR3 region has the DNA TGTGCCAGAGCCGGGGGGGACTCCTACGAGCAGTACTTC. This chain links TRBV6-4 with TRBJ2-7; 8 bases agree with TRBD2. The V segment lost 9 bases and the J segment 0 bases; nucleotides outside the gene matches: 4. The CDR3 covers 13 residues. Germline lookup yields CDR1 MRHNA and CDR2 SNTAGT.

Many counts were recorded for this clone. The V and J genes are TRBV20-1 and TRBJ2-6; tentatively, D is TRBD2 (6 bases). The germline gives CDR1 DFQATT, CDR2 SNEGSKA (reference sequence). The CDR3 is 16 amino acids. Trimming removed 0 bases from V and 4 bases from J, with 13 bases in between. CDR3 region: CSARDHGGSGANVLTF. The CDR3 nucleotides read TGCAGTGCTAGAGATCACGGGGGTAGCGGGGCCAACGTCCTGACTTTC.

In its sample, this clone ranks as medium-sized (0.01 to 0.1%). The chain has TRBV6-1 and TRBJ1-5, with D possibly matching TRBD1 (5 bases). This CDR3 is 13 amino acids long. Germline-derived CDR1 and CDR2 are MNHNS and SASEGT. Deletions cut 1 base from V and 4 bases from J, with 5 bases between. This CDR3 reads CASSEEGNQPQHF. CDR3 sequence (DNA): TGTGCCAGCAGTGAAGAGGGGAATCAGCCCCAGCATTTT.

This clone was counted only a few times. A much more abundant neighbour one base away suggests this may be a read error. This chain links TRBV27 with TRBJ1-1; no clear D. Germline V gives CDR1 MNHEY, CDR2 SMNVEV (reference sequence). V lost 2 bases, J lost 1 base, and 11 bases lay in between. The CDR3 is made up of 15 amino acids. The CDR3 sequence: CASSLHATSNTEAFF. The CDR3 region has the DNA TGTGCCAGCAGTTTACACGCGACATCGAACACTGAAGCTTTCTTT.

This clone appeared many times. The chain carries TRBV5-1 and TRBJ2-5; 14 bases map to TRBD2. The CDR3 is 18 amino acids. Germline CDR1 SGHRS, CDR2 YFSETQ. V shed 1 base and J 5 bases; nucleotides not matched to a gene: 10. In DNA form, the CDR3 reads TGCGCCAGCAGCTTGTGGGGACTAGCGGGAGCGCAAGGCGAGACCCAGTACTTC. This encodes CASSLWGLAGAQGETQYF.

This clone appeared many times. The chain uses TRBV6-1 and TRBJ1-1; TRBD1 matches 7 bases. V was clipped by 5 bases and J by 3 bases; unmatched bases: 6. The CDR3 length is 14 residues. CDR1 and CDR2 from the germline V gene are MNHNS and SASEGT. The CDR3 is CASSLGTVDTEAFF. The DNA for the CDR3 is TGTGCCAGCAGTCTCGGGACAGTCGACACTGAAGCTTTCTTT.

Many counts were recorded for this clone. J is TRBJ2-3 and V is TRBV5-1, with 7 bases matching TRBD1. V gave up 3 bases and J gave up 5 bases; unmatched junction bases: 18. This CDR3 has 18 residues. Germline CDR1 is SGHRS and CDR2 is YFSETQ. The CDR3 loop reads CASSYPPWTGGTGDTQYF. Here the CDR3 DNA reads TGCGCCAGCAGCTACCCCCCCTGGACAGGAGGTACAGGAGATACGCAGTATTTT.

In this sample, this clone turned up many times. The genes are TRBV7-9 and TRBJ2-1; D uncertain. V was clipped by 5 bases and J by 0 bases, with 5 bases between them. Germline V gives CDR1 SEHNR, CDR2 FQNEAQ (reference sequence). CDR3 length: 13 amino acids. CDR3 sequence reads: CASSPPSYNEQFF. DNA of the CDR3: TGTGCCAGCAGCCCCCCCTCCTACAATGAGCAGTTCTTC.

This clone is deemed large. V and J are TRBV6-1 and TRBJ2-3; D remains unclear. The V end lost 5 bases, the J end lost 6 bases, and 18 bases lay between the germline ends. This CDR3 has 15 residues. Germline CDR1 and CDR2: MNHNS and SASEGT. CDR3 residues: CASSYRAGPTDTQYF. DNA for the CDR3: TGTGCCAGCAGTTACCGGGCAGGCCCTACCGATACGCAGTATTTT.

Many counts were recorded for this clone. This chain links TRBV2 with TRBJ2-7; TRBD2 matches 7 bases. The CDR3 has 14 residues. CDR1 and CDR2 from the germline V gene are SNHLY and FYNNEI. Trimming at V came to 4 bases and at J to 4 bases, leaving 7 bases not matched to a gene. The chain's CDR3 is CASSAWEGPYEQYF. The CDR3 DNA is TGTGCCAGCAGTGCGTGGGAGGGCCCTTACGAGCAGTACTTC.

The gene calls are TRBV10-2 and TRBJ1-2, with 7 positions matching TRBD1. The junction had 4 bases not matched to a gene; V was cut back by 5 bases and J by 1 base. There are 14 residues in the CDR3. Germline CDR1 and CDR2: WSHSY and SAAADI. The CDR3 loop reads CASSKAGGNYGYTF. CDR3 in DNA: TGCGCCAGCAGTAAGGCAGGGGGTAACTATGGCTACACCTTC.

This clone was observed at least ten times. CDR3 coding DNA: TGCGCCAGCAGACCTATATTGAGAGGTTCCTACGAGCAGTACTTC. Amino acids: CASRPILRGSYEQYF. This sequence joins TRBV4-1 and TRBJ2-7, with unresolved D. The CDR3 has 15 amino acids. The germline V gene has CDR1 MGHRA and CDR2 YSYEKL. With 6 bases removed from V and 1 base from J, the gap between germline ends came to 16 bases.

This clone was seen repeatedly, ten times or more. J is TRBJ2-3 and V is TRBV11-3, with TRBD1 as a possible D gene (6 bases). CDR1 SGHNT and CDR2 YENEEA come from the germline V gene. V shed 2 bases and J shed 5 bases, with 20 bases lying between them. The CDR3 sequence is 17 residues long. The CDR3 spells CASSLPPRTARGDTQYF. CDR3 nucleotide sequence: TGTGCCAGCAGCTTACCGCCCCGGACAGCGAGAGGAGATACGCAGTATTTT. Variable domain in full (rest from reference TRBV11-3 and TRBJ2-3): EAGVVQSPRYKIIEKKQPVAFWCNPISGHNTLYWYLQNLGQGPELLIRYENEEAVDDSQLPKDRFSAERLKGVDSTLKIQPAELGDSAVYLCASSLPPRTARGDTQYFGPGTRLTVL.

This clone was seen many times. The rearrangement joins TRBV3-1 to TRBJ2-5, with D possibly TRBD2 on 6 matching bases. V was cut by 3 bases and J by 0 bases, with 8 bases left in between. Germline loops: CDR1 LGHDT, CDR2 YNNKEL (reference sequence). There are 14 residues in the CDR3. In DNA, the CDR3 is TGTGCCAGCAGCCAGGGGGGTTACCAAGAGACCCAGTACTTC. It encodes CASSQGGYQETQYF.

This clone was counted at least ten times. CDR3 in DNA: TGTGCCTGGAGTGTAACTTCCTACAATGAGCAGTTCTTC. It codes for CAWSVTSYNEQFF. The chain joins TRBV30 to TRBJ2-1; D gene ambiguous. V lost 0 bases, J lost 1 base, and 4 bases lay in between. Per germline, CDR1 GTSNPN and CDR2 SVGIG (reference sequence). The CDR3 sequence is 13 residues long.

This clone was counted many times. This chain uses TRBV10-3 with TRBJ1-2; D is unresolved. Trimming shortened V by 6 bases and J by 4 bases, and 18 bases separated the two germline ends. Germline lookup yields CDR1 ENHRY and CDR2 SYGVKD. This CDR3 comprises 15 residues. The CDR3 here is CAISDPLRAAYGYTF. CDR3 DNA sequence: TGTGCCATCAGCGATCCTTTAAGGGCGGCCTATGGCTACACCTTC.

Comment on this clone: Possible read error: a much larger clone is one base away. This chain uses TRBV29-1 with TRBJ1-4; 10 bases align to TRBD1. Per germline, CDR1 SQVTM and CDR2 ANQGSEA. The CDR3 covers 15 residues. V was clipped by 0 bases and J by 7 bases; unmatched bases: 5. CDR3 amino acids: CSVEDQDRGSEKLFF. The CDR3 DNA is TGCAGCGTTGAAGATCAGGACAGGGGGAGTGAAAAACTGTTTTTT.

This clone was detected ten times or more. Distinct nucleotide sequences in the sample also encode this CDR3. This chain's CDR3 is CASSPLPGGSEQYF. Here the CDR3 DNA reads TGTGCCAGCAGCCCCCTCCCCGGCGGGAGCGAGCAGTACTTC. The chain joins TRBV3-1 to TRBJ2-7; 7 bases agree with TRBD2. The germline gives CDR1 LGHDT, CDR2 YNNKEL (reference sequence). Losses at the gene ends were 4 bases for V and 6 bases for J; bases not matched to a gene: 9. The CDR3 is made up of 14 amino acids.